A single sample gave rise to the 20 T cell receptor beta chains below, sequenced in a study of blood T cell repertoires in COVID-19. TCRdb's copy holds only in-frame clones and misses some; the assay was immunoSEQ multiplex PCR. Of some 210,000 clones detected, approximately 81% appear once; the ten largest clones hold 15% to 20%. The sample comprised peripheral blood. These receptors were collected from a human donor in a cohort sampled during active COVID-19.

This clone was seen more than once but under ten times. The CDR3 spells CAISEVPAGRYNEQFF. Here the CDR3 DNA reads TGTGCCATCAGTGAAGTCCCCGCTGGTCGGTACAATGAGCAGTTCTTC. V usage is TRBV10-3 and J usage is TRBJ2-1; D gene unclear. Germline values: CDR1 ENHRY, CDR2 SYGVKD. This CDR3 has 16 amino acids. Trimming stripped 3 bases from V and 4 bases from J, with 16 bases between.

The chain couples TRBV7-9 to TRBJ2-7, with D tentatively TRBD1 (6 bases). Trimming removed 4 bases from V and 6 bases from J, with 16 bases in between. This CDR3 comprises 14 residues. Germline V gene sequence: CDR1 SEHNR, CDR2 FQNEAQ (reference sequence). CDR3 protein: CASSSQGHRGEQYF. The CDR3 DNA reads as TGTGCCAGCAGCTCGCAGGGGCATCGCGGCGAGCAGTACTTC.

V gene TRBV7-8 combines with J gene TRBJ2-7, with TRBD1 matching over 9 bases. J lost 3 bases, V lost 1 base, and 7 bases had no gene match. Germline CDR1 reads SGHVS; CDR2 reads FQNEAQ. The CDR3 covers 16 residues. The CDR3 bases are TGTGCCAGCAGCTTAGACACTCCGGGACAGGGCTACGAGCAGTACGTC. Translating gives CASSLDTPGQGYEQYV.

The V call is TRBV28, the J call TRBJ2-2; a possible D gene is TRBD2 (6 bases). The germline gives CDR1 MDHEN, CDR2 SYDVKM. The CDR3 has 17 residues. Trimming took off 5 bases at V and 3 bases at J, with 19 bases between the two ends. CDR3 region: CASSPIPGRNHTGELFF. CDR3 coding DNA: TGTGCCAGCAGTCCCATACCGGGGAGGAATCACACCGGGGAGCTGTTTTTT.

The chain couples TRBV7-2 to TRBJ1-1; D is perhaps TRBD1 (6 bases). Germline-derived CDR1 and CDR2 are SGHTA and FQGNSA. Trimming took 5 bases from V and 5 from J, leaving 15 bases between them. The CDR3 sequence is 14 residues long. The CDR3, as DNA: TGTGCCAGCAGCCCCAGGGGTATGAGTACTGAAGCTTTCTTT. Translated, it gives CASSPRGMSTEAFF.

The DNA of the CDR3 is TGTGCCAGCAGCTACGCCCGGGGGAGTGAGCAGTACGTC. Residues: CASSYARGSEQYV. V usage is TRBV5-8 and J usage is TRBJ2-7; maybe TRBD2 (6 bases). CDR1 SGHTS and CDR2 YDEGEE come from the germline V gene. This CDR3 has 13 amino acids. V lost 3 bases to trimming and J lost 7 bases, with 14 bases between them.

The table lists this clone with a few counts. The chain carries TRBV9 and TRBJ1-2, with TRBD1 identical over 7 bases. Germline V CDR1 and CDR2: SGDLS, YYNGEE. The CDR3 has 13 residues. The ends lost 0 bases at V and 7 bases at J; junction bases unmatched: 3. The CDR3 protein is CASSVDRGTGYTF. Here the CDR3 DNA reads TGTGCCAGCAGCGTAGACAGGGGCACTGGCTACACCTTC.

The chain couples TRBV5-1 to TRBJ2-2; TRBD1 agrees at 9 bases. Germline V gene lookup returns CDR1 SGHRS and CDR2 YFSETQ. The CDR3 is 16 amino acids. The junction had 11 bases not matched to a gene; V was cut back by 4 bases and J by 7 bases. CDR3 DNA: TGCGCCAGCAGCGGAGGACAGGGGACACCTGGCGGGGAGCTGTTTTTT. It specifies CASSGGQGTPGGELFF.

The chain has TRBV10-3 and TRBJ2-4; D may be TRBD1 (6 bases). The germline V and J ends were trimmed by 0 bases and 8 bases, with 17 bases remaining between them. Germline V lookup: CDR1 ENHRY, CDR2 SYGVKD. The CDR3 totals 16 residues. CDR3: CAISESIGGFGYIQYF. In DNA, the CDR3 is TGTGCCATCAGTGAGTCGATTGGGGGCTTTGGGTACATTCAGTACTTC.

The CDR3 nucleotides are TGTGCCAGCAGCTTGGCATCCGGGACAGGGCCCTCAGATACGCAGTATTTT. Residues: CASSLASGTGPSDTQYF. The chain combines TRBV5-4 with TRBJ2-3; 9 bases line up with TRBD1. The J segment lost 4 bases and the V segment lost 0 bases, leaving 9 bases of the junction unmatched. CDR1 and CDR2 (germline): SGHNT, YYREEE (reference sequence). The length of the CDR3 is 17 residues.

This clone has only a few counts. The chain recombines TRBV28 with TRBJ1-2, with 8 positions matching TRBD1. The germline V gene has CDR1 MDHEN and CDR2 SYDVKM. V lost 4 bases and J lost 5; bases outside the gene matches: 0. This CDR3 is built from 12 residues. CDR3 protein: CASSWDRYGYTF. In DNA form, the CDR3 reads TGTGCCAGCAGTTGGGACAGGTATGGCTACACCTTC.

This chain connects TRBV28 to TRBJ1-5; D perhaps matches TRBD1 (5 bases). This CDR3 is built from 15 residues. The V end was cut by 4 bases, the J end by 8 bases, with 18 bases between. Germline CDR1 is MDHEN and CDR2 is SYDVKM. The CDR3 reads CASSSSRVMPKPQHF. Here the CDR3 DNA reads TGTGCCAGCAGTTCGTCCAGGGTGATGCCTAAGCCCCAGCATTTT. The full variable domain, completed using reference TRBV28 and TRBJ1-5, is DVKVTQSSRYLVKRTGEKVFLECVQDMDHENMFWYRQDPGLGLRLIYFSYDVKMKEKGDIPEGYSVSREKKERFSLILESASTNQTSMYLCASSSSRVMPKPQHFGDGTRLSIL.

The rearrangement joins TRBV11-2 to TRBJ2-5; the match to TRBD1 covers 7 bases. Germline V gives CDR1 SGHAT, CDR2 FQNNGV. The CDR3 extends over 16 amino acids. The V gene end was trimmed by 5 bases and the J gene end by 2 bases; junction bases not matched to a gene: 11. This CDR3 reads CASSLARGQIQETQYF. CDR3 in DNA: TGTGCCAGCAGCCTAGCTAGGGGGCAGATACAAGAGACCCAGTACTTC.

This clone appeared once. The chain employs TRBV4-2 and TRBJ2-1; 7 nucleotides agree with TRBD2. The germline gives CDR1 LGHNA, CDR2 YNFKEQ. CDR3 length: 17 amino acids. Trimming took 0 bases from V and 6 from J; bases not matched to a gene: 11. CDR3 amino acids: CASSQEGGTGTFNEQFF. The CDR3 region has the DNA TGTGCCAGCAGCCAAGAGGGGGGGACCGGCACTTTCAATGAGCAGTTCTTC.

The chain carries TRBV27 and TRBJ1-5; D uncertain. Germline lookup yields CDR1 MNHEY and CDR2 SMNVEV (reference sequence). The V end was cut by 5 bases, the J end by 6 bases, with 11 bases between. This CDR3 contains 13 residues. In nucleotides, the CDR3 is TGTGCCAGCAGTGAGGGTCGGAGTCAGCCCCAGCATTTT. It is translated as CASSEGRSQPQHF.

The chain has TRBV9 and TRBJ2-1, with a possible D match to TRBD1 (5 bases). The V gene's germline CDR1 is SGDLS and CDR2 YYNGEE. V lost 0 bases, J lost 5 bases, and 18 bases lay in between. There are 17 residues in the CDR3. The CDR3 sequence: CASSVERVGQGDNEQFF. For the CDR3, the DNA is TGTGCCAGCAGCGTAGAAAGAGTTGGACAAGGAGACAATGAGCAGTTCTTC.

The chain links TRBV14 to TRBJ2-3, with TRBD2 matching over 8 bases. In germline, CDR1 is SGHDN, CDR2 FVKESK. Trimming removed 2 bases from V and 2 bases from J; junction bases left unmatched: 6. This CDR3 region has 16 residues. CDR3 sequence: CASSQRREVLTDTQYF. The CDR3 DNA follows: TGTGCCAGCAGCCAAAGGCGGGAGGTGCTCACAGATACGCAGTATTTT.

The chain employs TRBV15 and TRBJ1-4; 7 bases line up with TRBD1. The germline V gene has CDR1 LNHNV and CDR2 YYDKDF (reference sequence). The CDR3 length is 14 residues. J was trimmed by 8 bases and V by 3 bases; bases with no gene match: 6. CDR3 bases: TGTGCCACCAGCAGGGGACAGAAAAGAGAAAAACTGTTTTTT. Translating it yields CATSRGQKREKLFF.

J is TRBJ1-5 and V is TRBV15, with TRBD1 matching 7 bases. Germline CDR1 is LNHNV and CDR2 is YYDKDF (reference sequence). This CDR3 region has 17 residues. Trimming removed 4 bases from V and 7 bases from J; junction bases left unmatched: 16. This CDR3 is CATSTRLQGKGGQPQHF. The DNA for the CDR3 is TGTGCCACCAGCACACGCCTACAGGGGAAGGGCGGCCAGCCCCAGCATTTT.

The rearrangement joins TRBV3-1 (or the pseudogene TRBV3-2) to TRBJ1-5; perhaps TRBD1 as D (6 bases). The CDR3 has 16 amino acids. The V end was cut by 6 bases, the J end by 0 bases, with 15 bases between. Germline assignment: CDR1 LGHDT and CDR2 YNNKEL (reference sequence). The CDR3 region is CASRAGAENSNQPQHF. Written as DNA, the CDR3 is TGTGCCAGCAGGGCGGGGGCAGAGAATAGCAATCAGCCCCAGCATTTT.